These 9 T cell receptor beta chains originate from one sample sequenced in a study of monozygotic twins with inflammatory bowel disease. After re-calling the 5' RACE reads, TCRdb lists one entry per CDR3 protein, DNA absent. The sample's table shows 200,000 to 250,000 distinct CDR3 sequences. The sequenced sample was blood. The receptors originated from a human donor with ulcerative colitis or Crohn's disease, or a healthy co-twin of an affected twin (not recorded which).

V gene TRBV29-1 combines with J gene TRBJ2-7; TCRdb's D call of TRBD1 is untestable without DNA. The germline V gene encodes CDR1 SQVTM and CDR2 ANQGSEA. The CDR3 covers 13 residues. This CDR3 reads CSAAKGASYEQYF.

The chain recombines TRBV7-2 with TRBJ2-1; the TCRdb call, TRBD2, lacks DNA for checking. The CDR3 loop spans 14 amino acids. The germline gives CDR1 SGHTA, CDR2 FQGNSA. The chain's CDR3 is CASSWSGGADEQFF.

The chain combines TRBV20-1 with TRBJ1-1. This CDR3 is 11 amino acids long. The germline V gene has CDR1 DFQATT and CDR2 SNEGSKA (reference sequence). The CDR3 loop is CSAVFSPEAFF.

This chain joins TRBV3-1 and TRBJ2-1. Looked up from germline, CDR1 is LGHDT and CDR2 is YNNKEL (reference sequence). The CDR3 contains 15 residues. CDR3 amino acids: CASSQGFGVGNEQFF.

This chain joins TRBV5-5 and TRBJ2-7. The CDR3 length is 12 residues. The germline gives CDR1 SGHKS, CDR2 YYEKEE (reference sequence). The CDR3 sequence: CASSYRSYEQYF.

This chain connects TRBV2 to TRBJ2-3; TCRdb's D gene call, TRBD2, goes unchecked for lack of DNA. From germline, CDR1 is SNHLY and CDR2 FYNNEI. The CDR3 covers 14 residues. CDR3 loop: CASSSTSGTDTQYF. Full variable domain (missing parts from reference TRBV2 and TRBJ2-3): EPEVTQTPSHQVTQMGQEVILRCVPISNHLYFYWYRQILGQKVEFLVSFYNNEISEKSEIFDDQFSVERPDGSNFTLKIRSTKLEDSAMYFCASSSTSGTDTQYFGPGTRLTVL.

The gene calls are TRBV6-1 and TRBJ2-3; with no DNA, the TCRdb D assignment of TRBD1 cannot be verified. The CDR3 totals 14 residues. Germline lookup yields CDR1 MNHNS and CDR2 SASEGT. This CDR3 is CASSEVDSPDTQYF.

This chain joins TRBV6-2 or TRBV6-3 and TRBJ1-2; TCRdb returns TRBD1, unconfirmable since there is no DNA. Looked up from germline, CDR1 is MNHEY and CDR2 is SVGEGT. The CDR3 sequence is 14 residues long. CDR3 loop: CASSQSDSVNGYTF.

CDR3 amino acids: CASSWSGGADTQYF. This chain connects TRBV12-3 or TRBV12-4 to TRBJ2-3; TCRdb names TRBD2, which stays unverified in the absence of DNA. The CDR3 is 14 residues long.